This T cell receptor (beta chain) is from a study of blood T cell repertoires in COVID-19 (dated by TCRdb to about 2020). About the investigation overall: The collaborator samples originated in the United States, Italy and Spain and spanned the acute and convalescent phases of COVID-19. Samples were obtained from the ongoing ImmuneRACE study (first 160 participants) and from 1,254 subjects provided by 6 global collaborators. A de-identified subject ID, COVID-19 status, age in years and sex were almost always included in the sample metadata. Where available, HLA class I and class II types were obtained from metadata supplied by the sample provider rather than from assay-based typing. A freely available public database, intended as a resource for researchers studying the immune response to SARS-CoV-2, is where the repertoires were released. Deeply sampled blood TCRbeta repertoires from subjects exposed to, actively infected with, or recovered from COVID-19 were included in the dataset. The prospective study material was composed of cDNA or gDNA derived from T cells, B-cell-depleted T cells, or PBMCs.

On this clone itself: The clone's antigen remains unknown. No much larger clone is present one base from it, and per-base qualities are unavailable.

Study-wide conclusions, independent of this receptor: The quantity of clinical and demographic metadata differed by source and by participant and was supplied without curation.

Whole blood was collected in K2EDTA tubes by collaborating institutions according to the institutions' own protocols. For TCRbeta analysis, collaborator samples were shipped as frozen whole blood, as isolated PBMCs, or as DNA extracted from either sample type. TCRbeta CDR3 regions were amplified from genomic DNA using the immunoSEQ Assay, a bias-controlled multiplex PCR. The original pipeline was this. Within the assay, amplification of reference gene primers was used to estimate how many nucleated cells each sample contained. Sequence reads were collapsed and filtered to measure the absolute abundance of every unique TCRbeta CDR3 rearrangement. For each sample, productive Simpson clonality was calculated as the square root of Simpson's diversity index across productive rearrangements. TCRdb carries this immuneACCESS record with in-frame sequences only. Its versions omit some clonotypes, under half of them owing to an unresolved V gene in the studies checked, with the rest unexplained. From that table come the V and J calls and clone size; the DNA was used to work out D and trimming. The sample records over 30,000 clones, 70% to 80% of which are singletons. Together, the top ten hold roughly 17% of the sample.

There are 12 amino acids in the CDR3, from cysteine to phenylalanine inclusive. Only the CDR3 portion is preserved as DNA: 36 bases, with reading frame beginning at the first base. CDR1 MDHEN and CDR2 SYDVKM were looked up in the germline V gene. Trimming costs V 6 bases and J 3 bases, and their ends lie 9 bases apart. The TCR originated in a human donor in a cohort sampled during active COVID-19. The sequenced material came from peripheral blood. The V and J genes are TRBV28 and TRBJ2-7; the D gene is perhaps TRBD1, on 6 matching bases. The CDR3 loop reads CASSRDNYEQYF. The DNA reads TGTGCCAGCAGCCGGGACAACTACGAGCAGTACTTC.